This T cell receptor beta chain comes out of a study of cytomegalovirus exposure and HLA in healthy donors. The PCR used 60 Vbeta and 13 Jbeta primers. This table comes from immunoSEQ multiplex PCR, and its TCRdb copy is limited to in-frame clones, with some not included. The table lists 150,000 or so clones, roughly four fifths of them singletons. CDR3 length equals 14 residues. Per the germline V gene, CDR1 is ENHRY and CDR2 is SYGVKD. The V and J ends lost 4 bases and 6 bases respectively, with 16 bases between them. The sample taken for sequencing was PBMCs. The chain links TRBV10-3 to TRBJ2-7; D is possibly TRBD2 (6 bases). The sequence was collected from a man between 18 and 35 years old in good health and CMV-seropositive. CDR3 in DNA: TGTGCCATCAGTGTGGGTAGCGGTGAAGTCGAGCAGTACTTC. Translation gives CAISVGSGEVEQYF.